One sample yielded the 9 T cell receptor beta chains listed below, sequenced in a study of blood T cell repertoires in COVID-19. Measured with immunoSEQ multiplex PCR; TCRdb has only the in-frame clones, and not every one. Among some 200,000 clones listed, roughly 82% were seen once. Sequenced material: peripheral blood. These receptors all come from a human donor in a cohort sampled during active COVID-19.

V and J are TRBV28 and TRBJ1-3; no clear D. Germline CDR1 reads MDHEN; CDR2 reads SYDVKM. The V end was cut by 4 bases, the J end by 1 base, with 11 bases between. This CDR3 is 15 amino acids long. The CDR3 DNA reads TGTGCCAGCAGTTCGGTTTGGGAGTCTGGAAACACCATATATTTT. The encoded protein is CASSSVWESGNTIYF.

This clone was seen a single time. The chain is built from TRBV5-1 and TRBJ2-5; 11 bases are shared with TRBD2. The CDR3 contains 15 residues. The V gene end was trimmed by 4 bases and the J gene end by 2 bases; junction bases not matched to a gene: 4. The germline V gene has CDR1 SGHRS and CDR2 YFSETQ. CDR3 amino acids: CASSVGLAEQETQYF. CDR3 coding DNA: TGCGCCAGCAGCGTGGGACTAGCGGAACAAGAGACCCAGTACTTC.

This clone has more than one count but fewer than ten. The rearrangement joins TRBV12-3 or TRBV12-4 to TRBJ2-7; D not certain. Trimming took 6 bases from V and 4 from J, leaving 13 bases between them. CDR3 length: 13 residues. The CDR3: CASSLRYIYEQYF. CDR3 DNA sequence: TGTGCCAGCAGCCTACGGTATATTTACGAGCAGTACTTC.

This sequence joins TRBV5-4 and TRBJ2-3; 12 bases match TRBD2. The trim removed 0 bases at V and 5 bases at J, leaving 10 bases unmatched. Germline V gene lookup returns CDR1 SGHNT and CDR2 YYREEE (reference sequence). There are 18 residues in the CDR3. CDR3 region: CASSLAYRTSGRKDTQYF. In nucleotides, the CDR3 is TGTGCCAGCAGCTTGGCCTACCGTACTAGCGGGAGGAAAGATACGCAGTATTTT. The whole variable domain, filled in from reference TRBV5-4 and TRBJ2-3, reads ETGVTQSPTHLIKTRGQQVTLRCSSQSGHNTVSWYQQALGQGPQFIFQYYREEENGRGNFPPRFSGLQFPNYSSELNVNALELDDSALYLCASSLAYRTSGRKDTQYFGPGTRLTVL.

This chain uses TRBV30 with TRBJ2-5; D is uncertain. Per the germline V gene, CDR1 is GTSNPN and CDR2 is SVGIG (reference sequence). The CDR3 runs 13 residues. Trimming took 2 bases from V and 0 from J, leaving 7 bases between them. CDR3 in DNA: TGTGCCTGGAGTCGGCGGAACCAAGAGACCCAGTACTTC. This sequence encodes CAWSRRNQETQYF.

The chain uses TRBV14 and TRBJ2-3; 8 bases are a match to TRBD1. CDR3 length: 15 residues. Germline-derived CDR1 and CDR2 are SGHDN and FVKESK. J gave up 4 bases and V 4 bases, and 7 bases lay outside the gene matches. CDR3 sequence (DNA): TGTGCCAGCAGCCCCGGGACAGGAGGGGCAGATACGCAGTATTTT. Translation: CASSPGTGGADTQYF.

The J gene is TRBJ2-7, the V gene TRBV24-1; maybe TRBD1 (6 bases). The CDR3 covers 15 residues. Germline V gives CDR1 KGHDR, CDR2 SFDVKD. Trimming cost V 5 bases and J 5 bases, with 18 bases left between them. The CDR3 DNA follows: TGTGCCACCAGTGCACGTGGCAGGGGCGGCCACGAGCAGTACTTC. This codes for CATSARGRGGHEQYF.

The CDR3 sequence is CASSLAGDTDTQYF. The CDR3 nucleotides read TGTGCCAGTAGTCTAGCGGGGGACACAGATACGCAGTATTTT. The chain links TRBV19 to TRBJ2-3; TRBD2 matches at 10 bases. J gave up 2 bases and V 5 bases, and 1 base lay outside the gene matches. CDR1 and CDR2 from the germline V gene are LNHDA and SQIVND (reference sequence). The CDR3 is 14 residues long. The variable domain in full, completed from reference TRBV19 and TRBJ2-3, reads DGGITQSPKYLFRKEGQNVTLSCEQNLNHDAMYWYRQDPGQGLRLIYYSQIVNDFQKGDIAEGYSVSREKKESFPLTVTSAQKNPTAFYLCASSLAGDTDTQYFGPGTRLTVL.

This clone was picked up one time. J is TRBJ1-5 and V is TRBV27, with D uncertain. This CDR3 has 14 amino acids. V shed 4 bases and J shed 0 bases, with 7 bases lying between them. Germline CDR1 reads MNHEY; CDR2 reads SMNVEV (reference sequence). As DNA, the CDR3 is TGTGCCAGCAGTTCCCAGTATAGCAATCAGCCCCAGCATTTT. Protein: CASSSQYSNQPQHF.